What follows are 4 T cell receptor beta chains derived from one specimen sequenced in a study of T cells after yellow fever vaccination. TCRdb reprocessed the 5' RACE reads with MiXCR, giving one entry per CDR3 protein. This sample has around 160,000 distinct CDR3 sequences, with approximately 6.7% found just once. This material consisted of CD4+ T cells sorted from PBMCs, taken 4 to 5 days after the first yellow fever vaccination. The receptors stem from a man aged 18 to 29 who received the YFV17D yellow fever vaccine.

Many counts were recorded for this clonotype. This chain joins TRBV5-4 and TRBJ2-5, with 9 bases aligning to TRBD2. The germline gives CDR1 SGHNT, CDR2 YYREEE (reference sequence). Losses at the gene ends were 0 bases for V and 5 bases for J; bases not matched to a gene: 11. The CDR3 is made up of 17 amino acids. The CDR3 here is CASSLAGGSGGGETQYF. DNA of the CDR3: TGTGCCAGCAGCTTGGCCGGTGGTAGCGGGGGTGGGGAGACCCAGTACTTC. Looking up the rest from reference TRBV5-4 and TRBJ2-5 gives the full variable domain: ETGVTQSPTHLIKTRGQQVTLRCSSQSGHNTVSWYQQALGQGPQFIFQYYREEENGRGNFPPRFSGLQFPNYSSELNVNALELDDSALYLCASSLAGGSGGGETQYFGPGTRLLVL.

The rearrangement joins TRBV7-2 to TRBJ1-2, with 7 bases matching TRBD1. The CDR3 contains 15 residues. Germline lookup yields CDR1 SGHTA and CDR2 FQGNSA. The V and J ends lost 4 bases and 8 bases, in that order; junction bases with no gene match: 13. CDR3 in amino acids: CASSSQMGQSQGYTF. CDR3 in DNA: TGTGCCAGCAGCTCGCAAATGGGACAGTCGCAAGGCTACACCTTC.

In its sample, this clonotype was seen many times. The chain combines TRBV7-2 with TRBJ2-3; D may be TRBD2 (6 bases). The CDR3 sequence is 14 residues long. Germline lookup yields CDR1 SGHTA and CDR2 FQGNSA. The V and J ends lost 3 bases and 5 bases respectively, with 12 bases between them. The CDR3 is CASSFDSGLDTQYF. The CDR3 coding sequence is TGTGCCAGCAGCTTTGATAGCGGTCTAGATACGCAGTATTTT.

In this sample, this clonotype turned up many times. The rearrangement joins TRBV5-1 to TRBJ2-2; perhaps TRBD1 as D (5 bases). The CDR3 consists of 14 residues. Germline V gene sequence: CDR1 SGHRS, CDR2 YFSETQ. V was clipped by 2 bases and J by 3 bases, with 8 bases between them. The CDR3 is CASSFDSDTGELFF. CDR3 coding DNA: TGCGCCAGCAGCTTCGACAGTGACACCGGGGAGCTGTTTTTT.